This T cell receptor beta chain was sequenced for a study of vaccination effects on CD4 cells after COVID-19. Study-wide context: A couple of convalescent donors provided samples 16 days and one week before vaccination.

This CDR3 has 15 residues. Trimming removed 1 base at V and 0 bases at J, with 9 bases between. Germline CDR1 SGHRS, CDR2 YFSETQ. The study, taken as a whole, reports: Few convalescent patients were studied, and early post-infection samples were lacking.

The protocol was immunoSEQ multiplex PCR, while the TCRdb copy is restricted to in-frame clones and leaves out a portion. Seen here are 60,000 to 75,000 clones, more than 65% observed once, and the top ten hold 5%. Peptide-pool stimulation followed by sequencing identified expanded antigen-specific CD4+ clonotypes in the ViraFEST assay. Investigators separated out CD4+ T cells once around 10 days of culture had passed. Between March and December 2020, the person had a SARS-CoV-2 infection that PCR confirmed. Negative control cultures were established using an HIV-1 Nef peptide pool. Cells had half their medium changed to IL-2 medium on days 3 and 7. To note about this clone: Its antigen is not identified.

The chain is built from TRBV5-1 and TRBJ2-3; D is undetermined. The source material was CD4+ T cells from PBMCs cultured with HIV peptides, sampled before COVID-19 vaccination. As to subset: HIV-1 Nef peptide pool negative control/reference culture. This receptor was taken from a human donor who had a prior SARS-CoV-2 infection. The CDR3 DNA follows: TGCGCCAGCAGCTTGCTTGTGGGTAGCACAGATACGCAGTATTTT. Amino acids: CASSLLVGSTDTQYF.